The 15 T cell receptor beta chains presented below share a single source sample, sequenced in a study of CD8 T cells in Susac syndrome. Random hexamers were used to reverse transcribe the RNA input (0.5 to 1 ug). TCRdb ran MiXCR on the immunoSEQ multiplex PCR reads and lists one entry per CDR3 protein. The table includes about 120,000 distinct CDR3 sequences, around 94% detected once. Sequencing was carried out using CD8+ T cells from PBMCs. These receptors all come from a human donor with Susac syndrome.

The chain uses TRBV29-1 and TRBJ1-5, with unresolved D. CDR1 and CDR2 (germline): SQVTM, ANQGSEA. The CDR3 loop spans 13 amino acids. V lost 6 bases and J 0 bases, leaving 9 bases between the germline ends. The CDR3 DNA is TGCAGCGTGTCGTTAGATAGCAATCAGCCCCAGCATTTT. This encodes CSVSLDSNQPQHF.

The chain couples TRBV5-1 to TRBJ2-7; 10 bases agree with TRBD2. The CDR3 is 14 amino acids. With 2 bases clipped from V and 4 bases from J, the junction kept 3 bases outside the gene matches. The germline V gene encodes CDR1 SGHRS and CDR2 YFSETQ. The CDR3 nucleotides read TGCGCCAGCAGCTTAGCGGGGGGGCCGTACGAGCAGTACTTC. Translating gives CASSLAGGPYEQYF.

This rearrangement joins TRBV29-1 to TRBJ2-7; D is unclear. Deletions cut 4 bases from V and 0 bases from J, with 7 bases between. Germline V gene data show CDR1 as SQVTM and CDR2 as ANQGSEA. The CDR3 contains 12 residues. The CDR3 sequence is CSVVSRSYEQYF. CDR3 coding DNA: TGCAGCGTTGTGAGCCGCTCCTACGAGCAGTACTTC.

The genes are TRBV29-1 and TRBJ2-2, with no clear D. CDR1 is SQVTM and CDR2 is ANQGSEA in the germline V gene. The CDR3 spans 13 residues. V lost 7 bases and J 1 base, leaving 10 bases between the germline ends. The DNA for the CDR3 is TGCAGCGGCGGACGAGAGAACACCGGGGAGCTGTTTTTT. Protein product: CSGGRENTGELFF.

CDR3 sequence reads: CASSEQAVYGYTF. In nucleotides, the CDR3 is TGTGCCAGCAGTGAGCAGGCCGTATATGGCTACACCTTC. This chain uses TRBV25-1 with TRBJ1-2; D not resolved. CDR3 length equals 13 residues. Germline V CDR1 and CDR2: MGHDK, SYGVNS. Trimming cost V 3 bases and J 5 bases, with 10 bases left between them.

The chain employs TRBV9 and TRBJ2-7; 11 bases are shared with TRBD1. The CDR3 totals 14 residues. Germline V lookup: CDR1 SGDLS, CDR2 YYNGEE. Trimming removed 3 bases from V and 6 bases from J; junction bases left unmatched: 5. This CDR3 reads CASSAGQGAGEQYF. CDR3 sequence (DNA): TGTGCCAGCAGCGCCGGACAGGGGGCGGGCGAGCAGTACTTC.

In the case of this clonotype: Mismatch with germline at one junction end may stem from a read error. The chain couples TRBV11-2 to TRBJ2-7; D is unclear. CDR1 and CDR2 from the germline V gene are SGHAT and FQNNGV. The length of the CDR3 is 12 residues. The CDR3 here is CASSFGGGFRDF. CDR3 in DNA: TGTGCCAGCAGCTTTGGCGGCGGCTTTAGGGACTTC.

The V gene is TRBV5-1, the J gene TRBJ1-2; D unresolved. Per the germline V gene, CDR1 is SGHRS and CDR2 is YFSETQ. This CDR3 region has 15 residues. V was pared by 0 bases and J by 0 bases, with 9 bases between. CDR3 DNA sequence: TGCGCCAGCAGCTTGGAGGCGTTAGCTAACTATGGCTACACCTTC. This sequence encodes CASSLEALANYGYTF.

V is TRBV19 and J is TRBJ2-7; TRBD2 might be the D (6 bases). V lost 5 bases to trimming and J lost 2 bases, with 16 bases between them. Germline CDR1 and CDR2: LNHDA and SQIVND (reference sequence). The CDR3 is made up of 15 amino acids. The CDR3 region has the DNA TGTGCCAGTAGTTACGGGAGTGGACCCGCCTACGAGCAGTACTTC. Translating gives CASSYGSGPAYEQYF.

J is TRBJ2-7 and V is TRBV19, with D possibly called TRBD1 or TRBD2 (5 bases each). The V and J ends lost 5 bases and 5 bases respectively, with 13 bases between them. The germline V gene encodes CDR1 LNHDA and CDR2 SQIVND (reference sequence). The CDR3 runs 13 residues. The chain's CDR3 is CASSPGTVNEQYF. CDR3 nucleotides: TGTGCCAGTAGTCCCGGGACCGTCAACGAGCAGTACTTC.

The chain is built from TRBV27 and TRBJ1-2; 7 bases agree with TRBD1. V trimming: 6 bases; J trimming: 7 bases; junction bases outside the gene matches: 8. CDR3 length: 13 residues. CDR1 and CDR2 from the germline V gene are MNHEY and SMNVEV (reference sequence). The CDR3: CASSPGGHGGYTF. The CDR3 DNA reads TGTGCCAGCAGCCCAGGGGGGCATGGTGGCTACACCTTC.

This chain uses TRBV19 with TRBJ1-2, with a possible D match to TRBD1 (6 bases). In germline, CDR1 is LNHDA, CDR2 SQIVND (reference sequence). The CDR3 loop spans 14 amino acids. Trimming took 9 bases from V and 8 from J, leaving 22 bases between them. This CDR3 reads CASFPGQSFEGYTF. The CDR3 region has the DNA TGTGCCAGCTTCCCAGGACAGTCCTTCGAGGGCTACACCTTC. The full variable domain, its missing parts supplied by reference TRBV19 and TRBJ1-2, is DGGITQSPKYLFRKEGQNVTLSCEQNLNHDAMYWYRQDPGQGLRLIYYSQIVNDFQKGDIAEGYSVSREKKESFPLTVTSAQKNPTAFYLCASFPGQSFEGYTFGSGTRLTVV.

The gene calls are TRBV5-4 and TRBJ2-1; D perhaps matches TRBD1 (5 bases). The CDR3 length is 15 residues. CDR1 is SGHNT and CDR2 is YYREEE in the germline V gene (reference sequence). Between the trimmed V and J ends, which lost 0 bases and 9 bases, there was a span of 16 bases. CDR3 region: CASSLAWQGQGEQFF. For the CDR3, the DNA is TGTGCCAGCAGCTTGGCGTGGCAAGGGCAGGGTGAGCAGTTCTTC.

J is TRBJ2-1 and V is TRBV4-2, with 8 bases that match TRBD2. The CDR3 contains 14 residues. With 5 bases clipped from V and 9 bases from J, the junction kept 9 bases outside the gene matches. CDR1 is LGHNA, CDR2 YNFKEQ, per germline. CDR3 region: CASSSRAGEGEQFF. The CDR3 DNA sequence: TGTGCCAGCAGCTCCCGAGCGGGGGAGGGTGAGCAGTTCTTC.

The genes are TRBV25-1 and TRBJ1-2, with a weak D call TRBD1 (6 bases). Germline V gene data show CDR1 as MGHDK and CDR2 as SYGVNS. V was shortened by 3 bases and J by 14 bases, with 13 bases between the two germline ends. This CDR3 contains 11 residues. This CDR3 is CASSEGTPPTF. The CDR3 nucleotides read TGTGCCAGCAGTGAGGGGACACCTCCGACCTTC.